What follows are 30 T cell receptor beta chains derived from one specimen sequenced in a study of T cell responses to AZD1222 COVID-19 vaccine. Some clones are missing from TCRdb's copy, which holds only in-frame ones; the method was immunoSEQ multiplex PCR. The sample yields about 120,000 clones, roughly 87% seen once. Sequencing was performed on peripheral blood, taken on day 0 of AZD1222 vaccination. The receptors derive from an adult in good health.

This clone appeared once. CDR3 region: CASSMESYGYTF. The DNA for the CDR3 is TGTGCCAGCAGTATGGAGTCATATGGCTACACCTTC. The chain has TRBV6-5 and TRBJ1-2; D uncertain. Germline V gives CDR1 MNHEY, CDR2 SVGAGI. V shed 5 bases and J shed 5 bases, with 9 bases lying between them. The CDR3 is 12 residues long.

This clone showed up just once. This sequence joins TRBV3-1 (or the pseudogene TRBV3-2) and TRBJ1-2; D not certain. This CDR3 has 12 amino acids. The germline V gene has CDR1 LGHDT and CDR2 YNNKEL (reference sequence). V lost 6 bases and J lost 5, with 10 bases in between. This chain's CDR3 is CASRSDGYGYTF. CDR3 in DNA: TGTGCCAGCAGATCAGACGGGTATGGCTACACCTTC.

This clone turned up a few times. CDR3 DNA sequence: TGCGCCAGCAGCTTAGAGATAGACAGCGTATACTATGGCTACACCTTC. Protein product: CASSLEIDSVYYGYTF. The chain carries TRBV5-1 and TRBJ1-2; maybe TRBD1 (5 bases). V was clipped by 2 bases and J by 3 bases, with 17 bases between them. Germline V gives CDR1 SGHRS, CDR2 YFSETQ. The CDR3 has 16 residues.

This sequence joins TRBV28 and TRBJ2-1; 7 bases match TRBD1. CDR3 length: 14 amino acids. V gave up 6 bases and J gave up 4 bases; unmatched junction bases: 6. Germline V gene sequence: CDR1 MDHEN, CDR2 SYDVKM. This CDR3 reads CASRQGTDYNEQFF. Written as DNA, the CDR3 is TGTGCCAGCAGACAAGGGACAGATTACAATGAGCAGTTCTTC.

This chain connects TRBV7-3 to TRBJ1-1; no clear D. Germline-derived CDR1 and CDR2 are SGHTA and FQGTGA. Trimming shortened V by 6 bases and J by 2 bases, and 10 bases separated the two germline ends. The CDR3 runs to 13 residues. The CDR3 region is CASRDGLNTEAFF. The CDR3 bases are TGTGCCAGCAGGGACGGACTAAACACTGAAGCTTTCTTT.

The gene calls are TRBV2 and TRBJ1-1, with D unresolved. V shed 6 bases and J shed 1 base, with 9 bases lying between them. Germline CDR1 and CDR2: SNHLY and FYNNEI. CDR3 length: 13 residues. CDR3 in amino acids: CASRGERNTEAFF. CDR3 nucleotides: TGTGCCAGCAGAGGAGAAAGGAACACTGAAGCTTTCTTT.

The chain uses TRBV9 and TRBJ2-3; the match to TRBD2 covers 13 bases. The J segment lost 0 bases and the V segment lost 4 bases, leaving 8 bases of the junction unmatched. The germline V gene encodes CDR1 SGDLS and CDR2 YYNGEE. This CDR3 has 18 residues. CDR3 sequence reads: CASSLLAGGSTSTDTQYF. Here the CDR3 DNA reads TGTGCCAGCAGCTTACTAGCGGGGGGGAGTACTAGCACAGATACGCAGTATTTT.

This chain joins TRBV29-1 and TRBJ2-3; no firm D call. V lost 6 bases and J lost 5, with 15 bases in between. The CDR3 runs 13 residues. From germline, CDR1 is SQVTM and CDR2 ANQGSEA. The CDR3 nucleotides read TGCAGCGTGGCGCTCCGAGTTCGAGATACGCAGTATTTT. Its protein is CSVALRVRDTQYF.

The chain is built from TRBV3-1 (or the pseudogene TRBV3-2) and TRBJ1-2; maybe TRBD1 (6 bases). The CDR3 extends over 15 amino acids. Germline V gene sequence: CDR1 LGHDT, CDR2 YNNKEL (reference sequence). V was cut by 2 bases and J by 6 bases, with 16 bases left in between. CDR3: CASSQTGTWRDGYTF. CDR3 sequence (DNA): TGTGCCAGCAGCCAAACCGGGACATGGAGGGATGGCTACACCTTC.

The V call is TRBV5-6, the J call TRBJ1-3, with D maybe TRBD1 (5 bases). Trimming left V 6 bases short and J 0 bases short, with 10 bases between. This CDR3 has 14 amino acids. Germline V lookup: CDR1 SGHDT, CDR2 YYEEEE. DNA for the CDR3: TGTGCCAGCAAGCGACAGATCTCTGGAAACACCATATATTTT. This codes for CASKRQISGNTIYF.

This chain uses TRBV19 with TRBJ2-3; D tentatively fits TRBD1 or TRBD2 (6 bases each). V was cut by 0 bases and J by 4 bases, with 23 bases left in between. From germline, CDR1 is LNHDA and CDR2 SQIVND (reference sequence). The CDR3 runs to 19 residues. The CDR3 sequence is CASSIDLIGRSGASDTQYF. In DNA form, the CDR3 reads TGTGCCAGTAGTATAGATCTAATCGGGCGGTCGGGGGCTTCAGATACGCAGTATTTT.

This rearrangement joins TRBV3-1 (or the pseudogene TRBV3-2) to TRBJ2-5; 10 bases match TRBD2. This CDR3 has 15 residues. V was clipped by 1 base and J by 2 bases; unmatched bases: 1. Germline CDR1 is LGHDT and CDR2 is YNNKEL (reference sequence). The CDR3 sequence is CASSQGTSGQETQYF. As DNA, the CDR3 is TGTGCCAGCAGCCAAGGGACTAGCGGACAAGAGACCCAGTACTTC.

In nucleotides, the CDR3 is TGCGCCAGCACGAATCTCCACGAGCAGTACTTC. This translates into CASTNLHEQYF. The J gene is TRBJ2-7, the V gene TRBV10-2, with D unclear. From germline, CDR1 is WSHSY and CDR2 SAAADI. The CDR3 has 11 amino acids. The V and J ends lost 7 bases and 5 bases respectively, with 9 bases between them.

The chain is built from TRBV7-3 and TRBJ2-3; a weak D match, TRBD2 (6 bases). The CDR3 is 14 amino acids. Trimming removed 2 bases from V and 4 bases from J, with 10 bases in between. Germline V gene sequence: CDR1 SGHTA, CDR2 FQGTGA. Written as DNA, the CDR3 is TGTGCCAGCAGCTTATGGGGGGAGCCAGATACGCAGTATTTT. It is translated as CASSLWGEPDTQYF.

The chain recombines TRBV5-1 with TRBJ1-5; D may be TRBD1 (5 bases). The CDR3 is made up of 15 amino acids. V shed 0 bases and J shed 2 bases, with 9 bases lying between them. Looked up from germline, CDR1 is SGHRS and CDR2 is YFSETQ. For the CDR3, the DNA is TGCGCCAGCAGCTTGGTAACAGGACGCAATCAGCCCCAGCATTTT. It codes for CASSLVTGRNQPQHF.

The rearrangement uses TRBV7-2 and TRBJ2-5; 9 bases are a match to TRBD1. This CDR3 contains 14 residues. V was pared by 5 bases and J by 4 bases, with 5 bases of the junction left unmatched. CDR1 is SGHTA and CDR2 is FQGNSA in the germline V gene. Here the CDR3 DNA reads TGTGCCAGCAGCACCCCGACAGGGGGAGAGACCCAGTACTTC. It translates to CASSTPTGGETQYF.

The DNA of the CDR3 is TGTGCCAGCAGTTTATCGCAGGGGAACCACGAGCAGTACTTC. It specifies CASSLSQGNHEQYF. The gene calls are TRBV27 and TRBJ2-7; D is perhaps TRBD1 (6 bases). Germline loops: CDR1 MNHEY, CDR2 SMNVEV (reference sequence). This CDR3 has 14 residues. V was pared by 0 bases and J by 5 bases, with 11 bases between.

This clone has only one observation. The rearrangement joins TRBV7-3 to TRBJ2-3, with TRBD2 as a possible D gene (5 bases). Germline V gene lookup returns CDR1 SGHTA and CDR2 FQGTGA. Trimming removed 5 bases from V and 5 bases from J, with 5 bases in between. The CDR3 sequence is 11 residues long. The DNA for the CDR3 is TGTGCCAGCAGCGAGGGAGATACGCAGTATTTT. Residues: CASSEGDTQYF. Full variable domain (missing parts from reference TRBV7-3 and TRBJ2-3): GAGVSQTPSNKVTEKGKYVELRCDPISGHTALYWYRQSLGQGPEFLIYFQGTGAADDSGLPNDRFFAVRPEGSVSTLKIQRTERGDSAVYLCASSEGDTQYFGPGTRLTVL.

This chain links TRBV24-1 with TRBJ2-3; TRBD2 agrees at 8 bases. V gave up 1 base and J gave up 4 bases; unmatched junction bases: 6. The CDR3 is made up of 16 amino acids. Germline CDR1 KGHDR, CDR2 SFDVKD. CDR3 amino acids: CATSDFGAGVSDTQYF. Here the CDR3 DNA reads TGTGCCACCAGTGATTTTGGAGCGGGAGTCTCAGATACGCAGTATTTT.

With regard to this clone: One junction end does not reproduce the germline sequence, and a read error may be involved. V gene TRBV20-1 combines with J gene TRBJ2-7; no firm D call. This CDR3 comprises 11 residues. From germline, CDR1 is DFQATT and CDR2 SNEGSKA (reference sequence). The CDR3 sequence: CSAAIPDEKYF. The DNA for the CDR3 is TGCAGTGCTGCGATCCCGGACGAGAAGTACTTC.

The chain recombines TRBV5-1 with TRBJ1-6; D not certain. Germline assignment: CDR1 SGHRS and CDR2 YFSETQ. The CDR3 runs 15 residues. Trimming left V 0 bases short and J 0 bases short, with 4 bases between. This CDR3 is CASSLDSSYNSPLHF. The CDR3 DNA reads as TGCGCCAGCAGCTTGGATAGCTCCTATAATTCACCCCTCCACTTT. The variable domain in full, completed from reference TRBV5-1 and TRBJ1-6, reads KAGVTQTPRYLIKTRGQQVTLSCSPISGHRSVSWYQQTPGQGLQFLFEYFSETQRNKGNFPGRFSGRQFSNSRSEMNVSTLELGDSALYLCASSLDSSYNSPLHFGNGTRLTVT.

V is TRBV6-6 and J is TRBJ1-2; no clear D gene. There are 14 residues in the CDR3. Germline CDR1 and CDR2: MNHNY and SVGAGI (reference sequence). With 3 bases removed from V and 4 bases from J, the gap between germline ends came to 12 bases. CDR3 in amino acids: CASSYHWQTYGYTF. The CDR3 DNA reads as TGTGCCAGCAGTTATCACTGGCAGACCTATGGCTACACCTTC.

CDR3 DNA sequence: TGTGCCAGCAGCCCTCCTAATTACGGCACTGAAGCTTTCTTT. It is translated as CASSPPNYGTEAFF. This rearrangement joins TRBV7-9 to TRBJ1-1; D is undetermined. V lost 5 bases and J lost 4, with 14 bases in between. Germline CDR1 reads SEHNR; CDR2 reads FQNEAQ (reference sequence). The CDR3 is 14 amino acids.

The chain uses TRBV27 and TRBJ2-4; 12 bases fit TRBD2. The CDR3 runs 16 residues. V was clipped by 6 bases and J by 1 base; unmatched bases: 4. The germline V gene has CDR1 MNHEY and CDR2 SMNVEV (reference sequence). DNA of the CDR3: TGTGCCAGCAGCCCTGGGACTAGCGGGGCCAAAAACATTCAGTACTTC. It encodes CASSPGTSGAKNIQYF.

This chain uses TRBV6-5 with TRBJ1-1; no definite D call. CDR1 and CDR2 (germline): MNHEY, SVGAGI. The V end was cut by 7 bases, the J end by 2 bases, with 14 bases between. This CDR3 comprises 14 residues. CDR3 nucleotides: TGTGCCAGCACCGCGGACGGGTCTAACACTGAAGCTTTCTTT. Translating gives CASTADGSNTEAFF.

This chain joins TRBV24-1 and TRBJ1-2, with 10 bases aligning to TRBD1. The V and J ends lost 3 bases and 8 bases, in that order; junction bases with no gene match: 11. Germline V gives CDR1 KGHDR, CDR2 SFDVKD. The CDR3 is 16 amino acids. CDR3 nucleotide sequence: TGTGCCACCAGTGATCCCGGACAGGGGGACGGAGGCGGCTACACCTTC. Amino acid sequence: CATSDPGQGDGGGYTF.

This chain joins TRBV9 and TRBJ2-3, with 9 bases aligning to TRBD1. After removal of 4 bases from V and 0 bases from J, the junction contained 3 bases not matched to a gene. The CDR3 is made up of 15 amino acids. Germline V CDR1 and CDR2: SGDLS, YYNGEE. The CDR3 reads CASSLGTGSTDTQYF. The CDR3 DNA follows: TGTGCCAGCAGCCTAGGGACAGGGAGCACAGATACGCAGTATTTT.

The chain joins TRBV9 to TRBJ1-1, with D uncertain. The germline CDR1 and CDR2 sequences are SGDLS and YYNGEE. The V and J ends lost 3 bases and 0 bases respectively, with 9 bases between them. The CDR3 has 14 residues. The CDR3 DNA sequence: TGTGCCAGCAGCGGTCTGGATCTGAACACTGAAGCTTTCTTT. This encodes CASSGLDLNTEAFF.

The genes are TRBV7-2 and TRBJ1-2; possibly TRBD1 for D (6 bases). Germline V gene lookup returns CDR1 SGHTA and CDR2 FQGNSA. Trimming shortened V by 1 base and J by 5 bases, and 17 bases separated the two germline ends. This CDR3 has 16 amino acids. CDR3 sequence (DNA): TGTGCCAGCAGCTTAGTTTCAGCGGGGGCTGATTATGGCTACACCTTC. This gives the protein CASSLVSAGADYGYTF.

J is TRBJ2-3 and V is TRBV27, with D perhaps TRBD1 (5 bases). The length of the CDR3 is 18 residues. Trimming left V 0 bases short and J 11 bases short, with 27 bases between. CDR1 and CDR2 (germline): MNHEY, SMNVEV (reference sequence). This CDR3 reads CASSLSTPGRAPGWKQYF. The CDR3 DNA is TGTGCCAGCAGTTTATCGACACCTGGCAGGGCCCCCGGTTGGAAGCAGTATTTT.